The 3 T cell receptor beta chains below all came from one sample that was sequenced in a study of blood T cells in healthy people across ages. Primers used in a second PCR of roughly 7 to 12 cycles were a sample-barcoded 5' primer and a J-beta primer mix. TCRdb re-derived calls from the 5' RACE reads in MiXCR, one entry per CDR3 protein. This table holds more than 1.4 million distinct CDR3 sequences, around 42% found once. The source material was blood. The source is a woman in her late teens or twenties in good health.

Only a few counts were recorded for this clonotype. The chain carries TRBV10-3 and TRBJ2-3, with a weak D call TRBD1 (6 bases). Between the trimmed V and J ends, which lost 6 bases and 1 base, there was a span of 14 bases. Germline V CDR1 and CDR2: ENHRY, SYGVKD. The CDR3 consists of 15 residues. CDR3 amino acids: CAISPTRGGTDTQYF. The CDR3 DNA sequence: TGTGCCATCAGCCCCACCAGGGGCGGCACAGATACGCAGTATTTT.

This chain connects TRBV3-1 to TRBJ2-1; D gene unclear. V was pared by 2 bases and J by 10 bases, with 15 bases between. CDR3 size: 14 residues. Germline-derived CDR1 and CDR2 are LGHDT and YNNKEL (reference sequence). In DNA, the CDR3 is TGTGCCAGCAGCCAACAAGGTAATCATAACGAGCAGTTCTTC. Translation gives CASSQQGNHNEQFF.

This clonotype showed up just a few times. The V and J genes are TRBV10-3 and TRBJ2-3; the match to TRBD2 covers 11 bases. Germline V gene data show CDR1 as ENHRY and CDR2 as SYGVKD. The length of the CDR3 is 14 residues. After removal of 6 bases from V and 2 bases from J, the junction contained 1 base not matched to a gene. This CDR3 reads CAIRTSGDTDTQYF. DNA of the CDR3: TGTGCCATCAGGACTAGCGGGGACACAGATACGCAGTATTTT.